This TCR beta chain was sequenced for a study of CD8+CD57+ T cells in acquired aplastic anemia. At the level of the study: Each DNA sample taken from sorted CD4+ and CD8+ cells came to about 3 ug on average.

Genomic DNA acted as the template from which TCR beta VDJ combination and CDR3 sequence profiling were carried out. TCRdb analysed the reads with MiXCR anew, one entry per CDR3 protein. The table records over 150,000 distinct CDR3 sequences, around 40% of them present only once. Regarding the study as a whole: In common between the patients and the controls were some 28 CD8+ CDR3 sequences. Levels of CD8+ Simpson's diversity were not significantly distinct in patients versus controls.

Notes on this clonotype: Its antigen remains unidentified.

The V gene lost 1 base and the J gene lost 15 bases, with 13 bases spanning the gap. This CDR3 comprises 12 residues. Per germline, CDR1 DFQATT and CDR2 SNEGSKA (reference sequence). This clonotype was sampled from a human donor in good health. Sequencing was carried out using sorted CD4+, CD8+, or CD8+CD57+ T cells (not recorded which) from PBMCs. This chain joins TRBV20-1 and TRBJ1-6; D gene unclear. CDR3 sequence reads: CSARVAVGGLHF. In DNA form, the CDR3 reads TGCAGTGCTAGAGTGGCAGTTGGAGGCCTCCACTTT.